This T cell receptor beta chain comes out of a study of response to subunit inactivated influenza vaccine. This clonotype was counted at least ten times. This CDR3 has 14 residues. V lost 0 bases and J 2 bases, leaving 8 bases between the germline ends. Per germline, CDR1 MNHEY and CDR2 SVGAGI. TCRdb redid the calling of the RT-PCR reads with MiXCR, one entry per CDR3 protein. The sample shows about 570,000 distinct CDR3 sequences, 11% of them seen only once. In addition, the sample was reused for a study of T cells expressing NK-cell markers. This second report adds: Template switching by 5'RACE with UMIs generated the TCR beta cDNA. TCR beta repertoires came from sorted CD3+CD56+NKG2C+, CD3+CD56+NKG2C- and CD3+CD56-NKG2C+ T cells. The sequencing cohort of eight donors included seven HCMV-seropositive individuals and one seronegative individual.

Here the sequenced sample was PBMCs from blood, taken on the day of vaccination. The genes are TRBV6-5 and TRBJ2-7; no clear D. The receptor was isolated from a man aged 50-59 years who received an inactivated influenza vaccine. The CDR3 sequence is CASSYSLSTYEQYF. The CDR3 nucleotides read TGTGCCAGCAGTTACTCATTATCCACCTACGAGCAGTACTTC.